These 29 T cell receptor beta chains were all obtained from the same sample, sequenced in a study of CD8+ T cells in alopecia areata. Extracted from the samples, RNA was reverse transcribed into cDNA to serve as the sequencing template. Sequencing was performed with immunoSEQ multiplex PCR; in TCRdb, only in-frame clones are kept and a portion is missing. Observed in the sample are some 110,000 clones, none of them singletons. Sequenced: lesional skin. The origin of the receptors is a C3H/HeJ mouse with alopecia areata. Mice of this strain are of MHC haplotype H2-k.

This clone was seen a handful of times. Gene names are the mouse ones. The CDR3 is cut off 4 residues early in the read; its end comes from the germline J gene. This rearrangement joins TRBV13-3 to TRBJ2-3, with a possible D match to TRBD2 (5 bases). Germline lookup yields CDR1 NNHDY and CDR2 SYVADS. This CDR3 region has 15 residues. V lost 1 base and J lost 2, with 11 bases in between. Incomplete CDR3 DNA: TGTGCCAGCAGTGATCCTGGGCTTATTGCAGAA. Amino acids: CASSDPGLIAE. The complete CDR3 protein is CASSDPGLIAETLYF.

For this clone: Mouse germline and gene names are used. The DNA ends 4 residues before the CDR3 does, and the rest of the CDR3 is filled in from the germline J gene. The chain links TRBV13-2 to TRBJ2-2; TRBD2 agrees at 10 bases. Germline V CDR1 and CDR2: NNHNN, SYGAGS (reference sequence). With V trimmed by 2 bases and J by 0 bases, 4 bases remained unmatched. This CDR3 region has 17 residues. CDR3 in amino acids: CASGETGGPPNTGQLYF. The covered CDR3 bases are TGTGCCAGCGGTGAGACTGGGGGGCCACCAAACACCGGG.

This clone was seen more than once but under ten times. Germline and genes: mouse. The sequenced fragment ends 4 residues before the CDR3 boundary, so the rest is inferred from the germline J gene. The J gene is TRBJ2-3, the V gene TRBV19; 13 bases are a match to TRBD2. The CDR3 extends over 16 amino acids. Per germline, CDR1 FNHDT and CDR2 SITEND (reference sequence). The CDR3 DNA, read in part, is TGTGCCAGCAGACCGGACTGGGGGGGCTGGATAGAA. Its protein product is CASRPDWGGWIE. In full, the CDR3 is CASRPDWGGWIETLYF. The variable domain in full, completed from reference TRBV19 and TRBJ2-3, reads GGIITQTPKFLIGQEGQKLTLKCQQNFNHDTMYWYRQDSGKGLRLIYYSITENDLQKGDLSEGYDASREKKSSFSLTVTSAQKNEMAVFLCASRPDWGGWIETLYFGSGTRLTVL.

On this clone: Here the gene names and germline are mouse. Coverage ceases 4 residues before the CDR3 finishes, and the germline J gene fills in the end. The chain uses TRBV13-3 and TRBJ2-5, with 12 bases that match TRBD2. Trimming cost V 4 bases and J 2 bases; bases outside gene matches: 5. The CDR3 consists of 16 residues. Germline V gene sequence: CDR1 NNHDY, CDR2 SYVADS. The CDR3 bases that were read are TGTGCCAGCAGTCCGACTGGGGGGGCGAGCCAAGAC. Protein product: CASSPTGGASQD. The whole CDR3 reads CASSPTGGASQDTQYF.

This clone was counted between two and nine times. The gene names here belong to mouse. Sequencing ends 4 residues short of the CDR3 end; the germline J gene provides the rest. The chain combines TRBV13-1 with TRBJ2-4; D perhaps matches TRBD1 (6 bases). This CDR3 has 15 amino acids. The germline CDR1 and CDR2 sequences are NSHNY and SYGAGN. The V end was cut by 2 bases, the J end by 0 bases, with 10 bases between. The CDR3 sequence is CASSDWDNSQNTLYF. The DNA read from the CDR3 is TGTGCCAGCAGTGACTGGGACAATAGTCAAAAC.

Comments on this clone: Genes and germline are mouse. The read finishes 4 residues shy of the CDR3 end, and the germline J gene is used to complete it. The V gene is TRBV13-1, the J gene TRBJ1-2; tentatively, D is TRBD1 (6 bases). Trimming removed 1 base at V and 0 bases at J, with 10 bases between. The CDR3 has 15 amino acids. Germline V gene data show CDR1 as NSHNY and CDR2 as SYGAGN. CDR3 region: CASSDLDRTNSDYTF. The CDR3 bases that were read are TGTGCCAGCAGTGATTTGGACAGAACAAACTCC.

This clone was counted many times. Mouse names are used for the genes. The CDR3 extends 4 residues past the end of the read, so its final part is completed from the germline J gene. Different DNA sequences within this sample yield the same CDR3. V and J are TRBV13-3 and TRBJ2-2; 7 bases agree with TRBD1. Germline-derived CDR1 and CDR2 are NNHDY and SYVADS. This CDR3 is built from 15 residues. The junction had 4 bases not matched to a gene; V was cut back by 4 bases and J by 1 base. The CDR3 reads CASSPTGRNTGQLYF. Partial CDR3 DNA: TGTGCCAGCAGTCCGACAGGGCGAAACACCGGG.

As to this clone: Gene names are mouse gene names. Read coverage stops 4 residues before the CDR3 terminus; the germline J gene supplies the remainder. This chain links TRBV13-3 with TRBJ1-4, with 8 bases identical to TRBD1. With 6 bases clipped from V and 3 bases from J, the junction kept 4 bases outside the gene matches. Germline V gene data show CDR1 as NNHDY and CDR2 as SYVADS. The CDR3 covers 14 residues. The CDR3 loop reads CASKRTGPNERLFF. The CDR3 DNA, read in part, is TGTGCCAGCAAACGGACAGGGCCCAACGAA.

A few counts support this clone. Genes here carry mouse names. The read ends 4 residues shy of where the CDR3 ends; the end is completed using the germline J gene. This chain joins TRBV16 and TRBJ2-1; 8 nucleotides match TRBD2. The CDR3 runs to 15 residues. CDR1 and CDR2 from the germline V gene are SGHSA and FRNQAP. With 1 base clipped from V and 1 base from J, the junction kept 0 bases outside the gene matches. The DNA read from the CDR3 is TGTGCAAGCAGCTTAGGACTGGGGAACTATGCT. This encodes CASSLGLGNYA. Given in full, the CDR3 is CASSLGLGNYAEQFF.

This clone was found a few times. Mouse gene names and germline throughout. The read stops 4 residues short of the end of the CDR3; the missing end is completed from the germline J gene. The chain employs TRBV1 and TRBJ1-4; 11 bases map to TRBD1. This CDR3 comprises 17 residues. Looked up from germline, CDR1 is NSQYPW and CDR2 is LRSPGD (reference sequence). Trimming removed 1 base from V and 4 bases from J; junction bases left unmatched: 5. CDR3 DNA, as far as it was read: TGCACCTGCAGTGCAGCTACCGGGACAGGGGGCAACGAA. Translation gives CTCSAATGTGGNE. The whole CDR3 sequence is CTCSAATGTGGNERLFF.

Concerning this clone: Gene names and germline refer to mouse. Sequencing ends 4 residues short of the CDR3 end; the germline J gene provides the rest. The V call is TRBV13-3, the J call TRBJ1-4, with D perhaps matching TRBD1 (5 bases). There are 14 residues in the CDR3. Germline V gives CDR1 NNHDY, CDR2 SYVADS. Partial CDR3 DNA: TGTGCCAGCAGTGATGCCAGGGAGGGCGAA. It translates to CASSDAREGE. The whole CDR3 reads CASSDAREGERLFF.

This clone was detected ten times or more. Gene names denote mouse genes. The CDR3 end falls 4 residues outside the read, so it is completed with the germline J gene. The genes are TRBV13-3 and TRBJ2-4; 10 bases fit TRBD2. This CDR3 spans 14 amino acids. Looked up from germline, CDR1 is NNHDY and CDR2 is SYVADS. The CDR3 loop reads CASSPGLGRNTLYF. The covered CDR3 bases are TGTGCCAGCAGTCCGGGACTGGGGCGGAAC.

This clone was seen only a few times. All gene names here are mouse names. CDR3 bases read: TGTGCCAGCGCCGGGACAGGGGACACCGGG. Its protein is CASAGTGDTG. The full CDR3 is CASAGTGDTGQLYF. This chain links TRBV13-3 with TRBJ2-2, with TRBD1 identical over 10 bases. The read comes to an end 4 residues before the CDR3 does, leaving the germline J gene to fill in the end. CDR1 and CDR2 (germline): NNHDY, SYVADS. The CDR3 has 14 residues. V trimming: 7 bases; J trimming: 3 bases; junction bases outside the gene matches: 3.

Only a few counts were recorded for this clone. All gene names here are mouse names. Read data end 4 residues before the CDR3 end; the end is taken from the germline J gene. The gene calls are TRBV31 and TRBJ2-1; D may be TRBD2 (6 bases). The germline gives CDR1 GKSSPN, CDR2 SITVG. The CDR3 has 14 amino acids. V was cut by 0 bases and J by 2 bases, with 8 bases left in between. The CDR3 sequence: CAWSLRDYYAEQFF. CDR3 bases read: TGTGCCTGGAGTCTACGGGACTACTATGCT.

This clone was found a few times. TCRdb gives a protein that differs at residue 10 from what the DNA encodes, so the protein here is translated from the DNA. Germline and genes: mouse. The read ends 3 residues before the CDR3 terminus; that terminus is restored from the germline J gene. This chain uses TRBV19 with TRBJ1-3; D may be TRBD1 (6 bases). Germline V gives CDR1 FNHDT, CDR2 SITEND (reference sequence). Trimming stripped 6 bases from V and 2 bases from J, with 9 bases between. This CDR3 comprises 13 residues. CDR3 protein: CASNNRAGNTLYF. CDR3 DNA, as far as it was read: TGTGCCAGCAACAACAGGGCTGGAAATACG.

In this sample, this clone turned up a few times. Mouse names are used for the genes. The read halts 4 residues ahead of the CDR3 end, with the missing end drawn from the germline J gene. The chain has TRBV19 and TRBJ2-3; 8 bases line up with TRBD2. CDR3 size: 14 residues. V lost 7 bases and J lost 0; bases outside the gene matches: 4. Germline V lookup: CDR1 FNHDT, CDR2 SITEND (reference sequence). Partial CDR3 DNA: TGTGCCAGCCTCACTGGGGGTAGTGCAGAA. Its translation is CASLTGGSAE. From start to end, the CDR3 is CASLTGGSAETLYF.

This clone was observed many times. All gene names here are mouse names. The read finishes 4 residues shy of the CDR3 end, and the germline J gene is used to complete it. The chain combines TRBV13-3 with TRBJ2-1; D gene uncertain. Trimming shortened V by 1 base and J by 0 bases, and 11 bases separated the two germline ends. This CDR3 comprises 16 residues. Germline V lookup: CDR1 NNHDY, CDR2 SYVADS. Partial CDR3 DNA: TGTGCCAGCAGTGATAGGAATGGGTTTAACTATGCT. Encoded protein: CASSDRNGFNYA. The CDR3 in its entirety is CASSDRNGFNYAEQFF.

Concerning this clone: The listed genes are named as in mouse. The read stops 4 residues short of the end of the CDR3; the missing end is completed from the germline J gene. The genes are TRBV14 and TRBJ1-1; 7 bases agree with TRBD1. Germline CDR1 and CDR2: SGHDT and FRDEAV. The CDR3 covers 14 residues. V lost 5 bases to trimming and J lost 0 bases; unmatched junction nucleotides: 4. The CDR3 loop reads CASSMTGSNTEVFF. The DNA read from the CDR3 is TGTGCCAGCAGCATGACAGGGTCAAACACA.

Comments on this clone: Gene names follow the mouse nomenclature. The CDR3 end lies 4 residues beyond the end of the read and is filled in from the germline J gene. The rearrangement uses TRBV13-2 and TRBJ1-2, with D maybe TRBD1 (5 bases). The CDR3 totals 15 residues. Germline V gives CDR1 NNHNN, CDR2 SYGAGS (reference sequence). V gave up 0 bases and J gave up 4 bases, with 13 bases separating them. The part of the CDR3 DNA that was read is TGTGCCAGCGGTGATGCTAGCAGGGAGGGCTCC. This sequence encodes CASGDASREGS. The full CDR3 protein reads CASGDASREGSDYTF.

As to this clone: The germline and genes are mouse ones. The read gets to within 4 residues of the CDR3 end, and the germline J gene fills in the rest. The chain recombines TRBV19 with TRBJ1-1; 7 positions match TRBD1. The ends lost 2 bases at V and 2 bases at J; junction bases unmatched: 3. Germline-derived CDR1 and CDR2 are FNHDT and SITEND (reference sequence). CDR3 length equals 14 residues. Here the CDR3 reads CASSIQGGNTEVFF. The DNA read from the CDR3 is TGTGCCAGCAGTATCCAGGGGGGTAACACA. The entire variable domain, with the rest obtained from reference TRBV19 and TRBJ1-1, is as follows: GGIITQTPKFLIGQEGQKLTLKCQQNFNHDTMYWYRQDSGKGLRLIYYSITENDLQKGDLSEGYDASREKKSSFSLTVTSAQKNEMAVFLCASSIQGGNTEVFFGKGTRLTVV.

Worth noting for this clone: Each gene name is a mouse one. The observed sequence ends 4 residues before the CDR3 terminus, with the missing tail filled in from the germline J gene. V usage is TRBV13-3 and J usage is TRBJ2-1; 8 bases are a match to TRBD1. This CDR3 comprises 16 residues. Germline CDR1 is NNHDY and CDR2 is SYVADS. V dropped 0 bases and J dropped 0; count of bases not matched to a gene: 2. The DNA read from the CDR3 is TGTGCCAGCAGTGATGACAGGGGGAATAACTATGCT. The encoded protein is CASSDDRGNNYA. The full CDR3 protein is CASSDDRGNNYAEQFF.

A note on this clone: There is a difference at residue 15 between the TCRdb protein and the DNA translation, so the protein given here was translated from the DNA. Gene labels here are mouse ones. The CDR3 goes on 3 residues after the read ends, and that part is filled in from the germline J gene. The V gene is TRBV1, the J gene TRBJ1-6; 10 bases match TRBD1. TRBJ1-6 is recorded as an ORF, its role being uncertain. V dropped 6 bases and J dropped 0; count of bases not matched to a gene: 8. The CDR3 runs to 18 residues. Germline assignment: CDR1 NSQYPW and CDR2 LRSPGD (reference sequence). The CDR3 region is CTCRRDRGYNSYNSPLYF. The CDR3 DNA, read in part, is TGCACCTGCAGGAGGGACAGGGGCTACAATTCCTATAATTCGCCC.

This clone showed up just a few times. Mouse names are used for the genes. The read is 4 residues too short to cover the CDR3 end, so that end is filled in from the germline J gene. The rearrangement uses TRBV17 and TRBJ2-1; D is uncertain. In germline, CDR1 is MNHDT, CDR2 YYDKIL. The CDR3 runs to 14 residues. The V end lost 2 bases, the J end lost 5 bases, and 10 bases lay between the germline ends. The DNA read from the CDR3 is TGTGCTAGCAGTAGATTACAGTCCCATGCT. Translation gives CASSRLQSHA. The full CDR3 sequence reads CASSRLQSHAEQFF.

Only a few counts were recorded for this clone. All gene names here are mouse names. The read gets to within 4 residues of the CDR3 end, and the germline J gene fills in the rest. The chain links TRBV17 to TRBJ2-5; 8 bases are shared with TRBD1. This CDR3 has 14 residues. The germline CDR1 and CDR2 sequences are MNHDT and YYDKIL. V shed 7 bases, J shed 0 bases, and the junction held 3 bases outside the gene matches. The sequenced CDR3 bases are TGTGCTAGCAAGGACAGGGAGAACCAAGAC. This codes for CASKDRENQD. The whole CDR3 is CASKDRENQDTQYF.

As regards this clone: Gene names and germline refer to mouse. The read finishes 4 residues shy of the CDR3 end, and the germline J gene is used to complete it. The chain recombines TRBV12-1 with TRBJ2-7, with 10 bases lining up with TRBD2. With 3 bases clipped from V and 3 bases from J, the junction kept 4 bases outside the gene matches. Germline V CDR1 and CDR2: SGHSN, HYEKVE. The CDR3 is 14 residues long. The CDR3: CASSVRDWGYEQYF. The sequenced CDR3 bases are TGTGCCAGCTCTGTCCGGGACTGGGGCTAT.

Concerning this clone: A mismatch at residue 11 separates the TCRdb protein from the translated DNA, so the protein presented here was translated from the DNA. Gene names refer to mouse genes. The read ends 3 residues before the CDR3 terminus; that terminus is restored from the germline J gene. The chain combines TRBV1 with TRBJ1-3, with a weak D call TRBD1 (6 bases). There are 14 residues in the CDR3. Deletions cut 4 bases from V and 7 bases from J, with 14 bases between. Germline V gene sequence: CDR1 NSQYPW, CDR2 LRSPGD (reference sequence). CDR3 DNA (partial): TGCACCTGCAGTGGCCGGGACATCTGGAATACG. Its protein is CTCSGRDIWNT. The full CDR3 is CTCSGRDIWNTLYF.

This clone was observed a handful of times. Gene labels here are mouse ones. Sequencing ends 4 residues short of the CDR3 end; the germline J gene provides the rest. The rearrangement uses TRBV5 and TRBJ2-1; 10 nucleotides line up with TRBD2. There are 16 residues in the CDR3. Losses at the gene ends were 0 bases for V and 2 bases for J; bases not matched to a gene: 1. Germline V lookup: CDR1 LGHNA, CDR2 YNLKQL (reference sequence). CDR3 DNA (partial): TGTGCCAGCAGCCAAGACTGGGGGGGCGACTATGCT. This sequence encodes CASSQDWGGDYA. The whole CDR3 sequence reads CASSQDWGGDYAEQFF.

This clone was detected only a few times. Germline and genes here are mouse. The CDR3 DNA, read in part, is TGTGCCATATTCACAGGGATTAACCAAGAC. As protein: CAIFTGINQD. The entire CDR3 protein is CAIFTGINQDTQYF. The chain recombines TRBV13-1 with TRBJ2-5; weak D call: TRBD1 (6 bases). The sequence runs out 4 residues before the end of the CDR3; the remainder is reconstructed from the germline J gene. The germline V and J ends were trimmed by 9 bases and 0 bases, with 14 bases remaining between them. The CDR3 has 14 residues. CDR1 and CDR2 (germline): NSHNY, SYGAGN.

In its sample, this clone was seen a few times. These gene names are mouse names. The CDR3 goes on 4 residues after the read ends, and that part is filled in from the germline J gene. The chain couples TRBV13-3 to TRBJ2-5; 9 bases are shared with TRBD2. Germline loops: CDR1 NNHDY, CDR2 SYVADS. CDR3 length: 16 amino acids. J gave up 0 bases and V 5 bases, and 7 bases lay outside the gene matches. Partial CDR3 DNA: TGTGCCAGCAGGCCACTGGGGGGTCCTAACCAAGAC. It encodes CASRPLGGPNQD. The entire CDR3 protein reads CASRPLGGPNQDTQYF.